These 25 T cell receptor beta chains were all obtained from the same sample, sequenced in a study of cytomegalovirus exposure and HLA in healthy donors. PCR was performed using 60 Vbeta and 13 Jbeta primers. Data came from immunoSEQ multiplex PCR; TCRdb stores just in-frame clones and leaves some out. The sample carries about 200,000 clones, more than 75% recorded once. Specimen: PBMCs. The receptors derive from a woman aged 40 to 50 in good health and CMV-seronegative.

A word on this clone: Germline and junction disagree at one end, which may indicate a read error. This CDR3 is CSSSVGGPGDTEAFF. CDR3 bases: TGTTCCAGTTCGGTCGGGGGGCCCGGGGACACTGAAGCTTTCTTT. The rearrangement joins TRBV7-9 to TRBJ1-1; possible D gene TRBD1, 6 bases. CDR1 is SEHNR, CDR2 FQNEAQ, per germline (reference sequence). The CDR3 length is 15 residues.

This clone has only one observation. This chain joins TRBV7-7 and TRBJ2-1; 12 positions match TRBD2. The CDR3 runs to 20 residues. V shed 1 base, J shed 4 bases, and the junction held 14 bases outside the gene matches. From germline, CDR1 is SSHAT and CDR2 FNYEAQ (reference sequence). The CDR3 here is CASSLGDTPATSGSYNEQFF. The CDR3 coding sequence is TGTGCCAGCAGCTTAGGGGACACCCCAGCGACTAGCGGGAGTTACAATGAGCAGTTCTTC.

The chain joins TRBV7-8 to TRBJ1-1; TRBD1 is a possible D gene (6 bases). The CDR3 has 18 amino acids. The germline V and J ends were trimmed by 5 bases and 0 bases, with 22 bases remaining between them. Germline CDR1 is SGHVS and CDR2 is FQNEAQ. The CDR3 spells CASSGSRVQGKLNTEAFF. The DNA of the CDR3 is TGTGCCAGCAGCGGTTCTCGAGTACAGGGAAAATTGAACACTGAAGCTTTCTTT.

V usage is TRBV6-5 and J usage is TRBJ2-5, with D possibly TRBD2 on 5 matching bases. The J call may be wrong; the DNA end is better matched by TRBJ2-7. The CDR3 runs 13 residues. Germline V gives CDR1 MNHEY, CDR2 SVGAGI. CDR3 coding DNA: TGTGCCAGCAGGAGGGAAGCATCCTACGAGCAGTACTTC. It codes for CASRREASYEQYF.

The rearrangement joins TRBV5-3 to TRBJ1-2, with 9 positions matching TRBD1. TRBV5-3 is flagged as an ORF with uncertain function. The trim removed 3 bases at V and 7 bases at J, leaving 7 bases unmatched. CDR3 size: 14 residues. The DNA of the CDR3 is TGTGCCAGAAGCTGGCCGGACAGGGGTGGTGGCTACACCTTC. Translating gives CARSWPDRGGGYTF.

The chain joins TRBV5-1 to TRBJ2-7; 9 bases match TRBD2. V lost 0 bases and J lost 2; bases outside the gene matches: 6. This CDR3 region has 16 residues. Germline V gives CDR1 SGHRS, CDR2 YFSETQ. For the CDR3, the DNA is TGCGCCAGCAGCTTGGGATTAGCGGGAGAAGCCTACGAGCAGTACTTC. Translation: CASSLGLAGEAYEQYF.

The rearrangement links TRBV4-1 to TRBJ2-7; D might be TRBD2 (5 bases). Trimming removed 1 base from V and 2 bases from J, with 15 bases in between. CDR3 length: 16 amino acids. Germline V gene sequence: CDR1 MGHRA, CDR2 YSYEKL. The CDR3 region has the DNA TGCGCCAGCAGCCAAGTTTTGAGCGGCGACGCCTACGAGCAGTACTTC. Amino acid sequence: CASSQVLSGDAYEQYF.

This clone was found once. This chain links TRBV6-1 with TRBJ2-7, with 10 positions matching TRBD1. Unmatched junction bases numbered 8, after V lost 7 bases and J lost 2 bases. This CDR3 is built from 15 residues. CDR1 and CDR2 from the germline V gene are MNHNS and SASEGT. The DNA for the CDR3 is TGTGCCAGCATTTTTTTTGGGACAGGGGCCTACGAGCAGTACTTC. Encoded protein: CASIFFGTGAYEQYF.

The rearrangement joins TRBV15 to TRBJ1-4, with D possibly being TRBD1 (5 bases). The CDR3 sequence is 16 residues long. The germline V gene has CDR1 LNHNV and CDR2 YYDKDF (reference sequence). V lost 3 bases, J lost 3 bases, and 14 bases lay in between. The CDR3 here is CATSRVVGVANEKLFF. CDR3 nucleotide sequence: TGTGCCACCAGCAGGGTAGTAGGGGTGGCTAATGAAAAACTGTTTTTT.

The V call is TRBV29-1, the J call TRBJ2-3; 9 bases are a match to TRBD1. This CDR3 has 14 amino acids. Germline V gene lookup returns CDR1 SQVTM and CDR2 ANQGSEA. V was clipped by 5 bases and J by 2 bases; unmatched bases: 5. CDR3 bases: TGCAGCGTTATGGGACAGGGAGTCACAGATACGCAGTATTTT. Its protein product is CSVMGQGVTDTQYF.

The chain is built from TRBV6-5 and TRBJ2-4, with 8 nucleotides matching TRBD2. V lost 0 bases and J lost 6; bases outside the gene matches: 4. The germline CDR1 and CDR2 sequences are MNHEY and SVGAGI. The CDR3 has 15 residues. CDR3 sequence: CASSYSSGGINIQYF. DNA of the CDR3: TGTGCCAGCAGTTACTCGTCGGGAGGGATAAACATTCAGTACTTC.

The rearrangement joins TRBV18 to TRBJ2-3; 14 bases line up with TRBD2. The CDR3 loop spans 17 amino acids. The ends lost 4 bases at V and 5 bases at J; junction bases unmatched: 8. Germline CDR1 and CDR2: KGHSH and LQKENI. CDR3 residues: CASSLNSGLAGGDTQYF. CDR3 coding DNA: TGTGCCAGCTCACTTAATAGCGGACTAGCGGGAGGAGATACGCAGTATTTT.

This chain connects TRBV5-1 to TRBJ2-1; possibly TRBD2 for D (6 bases). The germline CDR1 and CDR2 sequences are SGHRS and YFSETQ. Trimming took 1 base from V and 4 from J, leaving 12 bases between them. The CDR3 consists of 15 residues. CDR3 bases: TGCGCCAGCAGCTTGCGGGAGCCACCATACAATGAGCAGTTCTTC. Its translation is CASSLREPPYNEQFF.

This clone was detected a few times. The rearrangement uses TRBV6-5 and TRBJ2-7, with D perhaps matching TRBD1 (6 bases). The CDR3 spans 13 residues. CDR1 is MNHEY, CDR2 SVGAGI, per germline. The germline V and J ends were trimmed by 5 bases and 2 bases, with 10 bases remaining between them. The CDR3 DNA follows: TGTGCCAGCAGTCCAGGGGTTCCCTACGAGCAGTACTTC. It yields the protein CASSPGVPYEQYF.

The rearrangement joins TRBV5-1 to TRBJ1-2, with D perhaps TRBD1 (5 bases). Germline assignment: CDR1 SGHRS and CDR2 YFSETQ. V was shortened by 4 bases and J by 8 bases, with 21 bases between the two germline ends. This CDR3 is built from 15 residues. This CDR3 is CASSATGTEGRGYTF. In DNA, the CDR3 is TGCGCCAGCAGCGCCACCGGGACTGAAGGAAGGGGCTACACCTTC.

V and J are TRBV2 and TRBJ2-5; 7 nucleotides agree with TRBD1. With the DNA end fitting TRBJ2-7 better, the J assignment may be wrong. The CDR3 has 16 residues. Looked up from germline, CDR1 is SNHLY and CDR2 is FYNNEI. As DNA, the CDR3 is TGTGCCAGCTATCTCCCATCGGGACAGCCTTCCTACGAGCAGTACTTC. Translation gives CASYLPSGQPSYEQYF.

The J gene is TRBJ2-1, the V gene TRBV29-1; tentatively, D is TRBD2 (6 bases). CDR3 length: 15 amino acids. Trimming stripped 1 base from V and 5 bases from J, with 15 bases between. CDR1 is SQVTM and CDR2 is ANQGSEA in the germline V gene. The CDR3 DNA reads TGCAGCGTTGAAGCCATCGTAGCGGTGAACAATGAGCAGTTCTTC. Protein: CSVEAIVAVNNEQFF.

The chain carries TRBV28 and TRBJ2-2, with D perhaps matching TRBD1 (6 bases). The V gene's germline CDR1 is MDHEN and CDR2 SYDVKM. Deletions cut 7 bases from V and 3 bases from J, with 30 bases between. The length of the CDR3 is 20 residues. CDR3 DNA: TGTGCCAGCAATCTATCCAGAACGTTGAAGCGTGGGGGCCACACCGGGGAGCTGTTTTTT. Its protein product is CASNLSRTLKRGGHTGELFF.

This clone was detected only a few times. The chain links TRBV5-1 to TRBJ1-5, with 7 bases fitting TRBD1. V gave up 0 bases and J gave up 5 bases; unmatched junction bases: 5. The CDR3 sequence is 15 residues long. The germline V gene has CDR1 SGHRS and CDR2 YFSETQ. The CDR3 DNA reads TGCGCCAGCAGCTTGGGACAGGGTTTTGATCAGCCCCAGCATTTT. This translates into CASSLGQGFDQPQHF.

The chain is built from TRBV4-1 and TRBJ1-2, with D possibly TRBD1 on 6 matching bases. CDR1 MGHRA and CDR2 YSYEKL come from the germline V gene. V was pared by 1 base and J by 8 bases, with 17 bases between. The CDR3 covers 15 residues. The CDR3 loop reads CASSQGRGGIWGYTF. CDR3 DNA sequence: TGCGCCAGCAGCCAAGGGAGGGGGGGGATCTGGGGCTACACCTTC.

The V gene is TRBV6-1, the J gene TRBJ1-5, with D possibly TRBD1 on 5 matching bases. The CDR3 is 18 residues long. The V end was cut by 2 bases, the J end by 0 bases, with 17 bases between. CDR1 and CDR2 (germline): MNHNS, SASEGT. The CDR3 region has the DNA TGTGCCAGCAGTGAAATCCGGAGGGGCCCTTATAGCAATCAGCCCCAGCATTTT. Its protein is CASSEIRRGPYSNQPQHF.

The chain joins TRBV7-2 to TRBJ2-1; 10 nucleotides line up with TRBD2. The CDR3 is made up of 15 amino acids. The V gene's germline CDR1 is SGHTA and CDR2 FQGNSA. The junction had 3 bases not matched to a gene; V was cut back by 5 bases and J by 2 bases. The CDR3, as DNA: TGTGCCAGCAGCCTGCTAGCGGGGGCCTACAATGAGCAGTTCTTC. Its protein is CASSLLAGAYNEQFF.

A word on this clone: The same CDR3 is also encoded by other DNA sequences in this sample. This rearrangement joins TRBV7-3 to TRBJ2-1; 14 positions match TRBD2. Germline V gene data show CDR1 as SGHTA and CDR2 as FQGTGA. The length of the CDR3 is 16 residues. The V and J ends lost 5 bases and 6 bases, in that order; junction bases with no gene match: 6. For the CDR3, the DNA is TGTGCCAGCAGCCCAAGTGGACTAGCGGGAGGCAATGAGCAGTTCTTC. Amino acid sequence: CASSPSGLAGGNEQFF. Complete variable domain (other parts from reference TRBV7-3 and TRBJ2-1): GAGVSQTPSNKVTEKGKYVELRCDPISGHTALYWYRQSLGQGPEFLIYFQGTGAADDSGLPNDRFFAVRPEGSVSTLKIQRTERGDSAVYLCASSPSGLAGGNEQFFGPGTRLTVL.

The genes are TRBV7-8 and TRBJ2-7; 11 nucleotides match TRBD2. Germline assignment: CDR1 SGHVS and CDR2 FQNEAQ. The V segment lost 1 base and the J segment 4 bases; nucleotides outside the gene matches: 6. The length of the CDR3 is 16 residues. The CDR3: CASSLGSSGRMYEQYF. CDR3 coding DNA: TGTGCCAGCAGCTTAGGTTCTAGCGGGAGGATGTACGAGCAGTACTTC. The entire variable domain, with the rest obtained from reference TRBV7-8 and TRBJ2-7, is as follows: GAGVSQSPRYKVAKRGQDVALRCDPISGHVSLFWYQQALGQGPEFLTYFQNEAQLDKSGLPSDRFFAERPEGSVSTLKIQRTQQEDSAVYLCASSLGSSGRMYEQYFGPGTRLTVT.

This sequence joins TRBV27 and TRBJ2-7; tentatively, D is TRBD1 (5 bases). The CDR3 is 15 residues long. Germline CDR1 is MNHEY and CDR2 is SMNVEV (reference sequence). Trimming left V 2 bases short and J 3 bases short, with 14 bases between. The CDR3 here is CASSLQGVPSYEQYF. The CDR3 nucleotides are TGTGCCAGCAGTTTACAAGGGGTGCCAAGCTACGAGCAGTACTTC.